Listed below are T cell receptor beta chains from one sample, sequenced in a study of T cell responses to AZD1222 COVID-19 vaccine. The protocol was immunoSEQ multiplex PCR, while the TCRdb copy is restricted to in-frame clones and leaves out a portion. The profile shows around 140,000 clones, 93% of them singletons. The sequencing used peripheral blood, collected on day 0 of AZD1222 vaccination. Source of these receptors: an adult in good health. CDR3s include the opening cysteine and the closing phenylalanine or tryptophan. A D gene is named only where the DNA matches it firmly.

>17|TRBV6-4|TRBJ2-1|TRBD2
CASSPIAGRPHYNGQFF
>13|TRBV6-2/TRBV6-3|TRBJ1-4|NA
CASSPTENEKLFF
>15|TRBV14|TRBJ2-7|TRBD2
CASSQTMVAGGEQYF
>16|TRBV4-1|TRBJ1-5|NA
CASSQDGSGGFQPQHF
>13|TRBV6-5|TRBJ2-7|NA
CASVGVTSYEQYF
>13|TRBV10-3|TRBJ1-6|TRBD1
CAISRQGNSPLHF
>18|TRBV28|TRBJ1-6|NA
CASSLRLGGEIYNSPLHF
>14|TRBV3-1/TRBV3-2|TRBJ1-4|NA
CASSQRDFNEKLFF
>13|TRBV6-5|TRBJ1-2|NA
CASSYSLSLGYTF
>12|TRBV29-1|TRBJ2-7|NA
CSVEGYSYEQYF
>13|TRBV28|TRBJ1-4|TRBD1
CASSGTEPEKLFF
>17|TRBV7-6|TRBJ2-7|TRBD1
CASSSNPGTGDSYEQYF
>16|TRBV2|TRBJ1-2|NA
CASSYSLGEVSYGYTF
>13|TRBV27|TRBJ1-5|NA
CASSFYSNQPQHF
>20|TRBV18|TRBJ2-5|TRBD2
CASSPSIGRGTKGFQETQYF
>18|TRBV7-2|TRBJ2-1|NA
CASSLVPARGYSDNEQFF